These T cell receptor beta chains were read from a single sample in a study of T cells in Graves' hyperthyroidism and ophthalmopathy. TCRdb reprocessed the multiplex PCR reads via MiXCR and lists one record per CDR3 protein. The sample holds around 400,000 distinct CDR3 sequences, about 12% seen once. Sequencing was carried out using blood. The receptors derive from a woman aged 18-29 years with Graves' hyperthyroidism. Both conserved end residues are part of each CDR3. Fields, in order: D gene, V gene, J gene, clone size, CDR3 DNA, CDR3 protein. A D gene is named only where the DNA matches it firmly. For some rows the clone size is stated as once, few or many, or as a class when expanded; others skip it.

.	TRBV3-1	TRBJ1-3	many	TGTGCCAGCCGGACCTCTGGAAACACCATATATTTT	CASRTSGNTIYF
.	TRBV7-2	TRBJ2-1	.	TGTGCCAGCAGCCAAGAGTCCGGGATAGGGTACAATGAGCAGTTCTTC	CASSQESGIGYNEQFF
.	TRBV15	TRBJ1-5	few	TGTGCCACCAGCTATAGGGGCAACAATCAGCCCCAGCATTTT	CATSYRGNNQPQHF
.	TRBV12-3/TRBV12-4	TRBJ2-6	.	TGTGCCAGCAGTTCTACATCCCTGGCTTCTCGGGTCCTTGGGCAATCTGGGGCCAACGTCCTGACTTTC	CASSSTSLASRVLGQSGANVLTF
.	TRBV5-6	TRBJ2-5	many	TGTGCCAGCAGCTTGTTGGCTGGGGTCGAGACCCAGTACTTC	CASSLLAGVETQYF
TRBD1	TRBV7-9	TRBJ2-7	many	TGTGCCAGCAGCTCGACCGACGGACAGGAGCCCTACGAGCAGTACTTC	CASSSTDGQEPYEQYF
TRBD1	TRBV18	TRBJ1-2	many	TGTGCCAGCTCACCTACCGGGACAGGGGATGGCTACACCTTC	CASSPTGTGDGYTF
.	TRBV2	TRBJ1-2	many	TGTGCCAGCAGTGAGTTCGAGGGGGTGCTTGGCTACACCTTC	CASSEFEGVLGYTF
TRBD2	TRBV2	TRBJ2-1	few	TGTGCCAGCACCGATCGGGAGCGGGGGGGTCAGTTCTTC	CASTDRERGGQFF
.	TRBV9	TRBJ2-2	few	TGTGCCAGCAGCGTTGACAGGAGTCCTCCGACCGGGGAGCTGTTTTTT	CASSVDRSPPTGELFF
.	TRBV28	TRBJ2-7	many	TGTGCCAGCAGTTTATCGGACCTCTCGGGTAAACCCGAGCAGTACTTC	CASSLSDLSGKPEQYF
TRBD1	TRBV18	TRBJ1-1	many	TGTGCCAGCTCATGGGACAGGGACGCTGAAGCTTTCTTT	CASSWDRDAEAFF
.	TRBV20-1	TRBJ1-6	many	TGCAGTGCTAGAGCTTCACCCCTCCACTTT	CSARASPLHF
.	TRBV4-3	TRBJ2-2	many	TGCGCCAGCAGCCTAGTCCAGGAAGGAACCGGGGAGCTGTTTTTT	CASSLVQEGTGELFF
.	TRBV20-1	TRBJ2-3	many	TGCAGTGCTAGCCGGCAAGGCACAGATACGCAGTATTTT	CSASRQGTDTQYF
.	TRBV20-1	TRBJ2-5	many	TGCAGTGGCAGGGAGCAAGAGACCCAGTACTTC	CSGREQETQYF
.	TRBV12-3/TRBV12-4	TRBJ1-1	many	TGTGCCAGCACCGGGTTTCCAGACACTGAAGCTTTCTTT	CASTGFPDTEAFF
.	TRBV20-1	TRBJ2-2	few	TGCAGTGCTAGAGTTCTACTAGCGAACACCGGGGAGCTGTTTTTT	CSARVLLANTGELFF
.	TRBV11-2	TRBJ2-1	once	TGTGCCAGCAGCTTAGTTCCGCTACTAGTTGGATGGGAGAGCTCCTACAATGAGCAGTTCTTC	CASSLVPLLVGWESSYNEQFF
.	TRBV5-8	TRBJ1-2	.	TGTGCCAGCAGCGCCCGGCGATTGGACAGCTACACCTTC	CASSARRLDSYTF
.	TRBV3-1	TRBJ2-3	.	TGTGCCAGCAGCCAAGTAGTGGACTCCCCTAGCGCGTATTTT	CASSQVVDSPSAYF
.	TRBV3-1	TRBJ1-4	many	TGTGCCAGCGGACCTCGAGGACAGTCTAATGAAAAACTGTTTTTT	CASGPRGQSNEKLFF
TRBD2	TRBV28	TRBJ2-3	.	TGTGCCAGCAGCCCAGGCGGGACTAGCGGGGTGTATAGCACAGATACGCAGTATTTT	CASSPGGTSGVYSTDTQYF
TRBD1	TRBV7-9	TRBJ2-2	few	TGTGCCAGCAGCATCCCCGGGACAGGGGCCGTCGGGGAGCTGTTTTTT	CASSIPGTGAVGELFF
TRBD1	TRBV28	TRBJ1-2	many	TGTGCCAGCAGGGGACAGGGGGCCTTCTATGGCTACACCTTC	CASRGQGAFYGYTF
.	TRBV12-3/TRBV12-4	TRBJ2-4	few	TGTGCCAGCAGTTCTCCATTATACGGGGCCAAAAACATTCAGTACTTC	CASSSPLYGAKNIQYF
TRBD2	TRBV12-3/TRBV12-4	TRBJ2-1	many	TGTGCCAGCAGTTTCCTAGCGGGGGGGGGCAATGAGCAGTTCTTC	CASSFLAGGGNEQFF
TRBD2	TRBV12-3/TRBV12-4	TRBJ2-7	many	TGTGCCAGCAGTTTTACTCGGACTAGCGGATCCTACGAGCAGTACTTC	CASSFTRTSGSYEQYF
TRBD2	TRBV7-9	TRBJ2-1	.	TGTGCCAGCAGCTTAGAGGCGGGAGGGGATCTGGGTGAGCAGTTCTTC	CASSLEAGGDLGEQFF
TRBD1	TRBV24-1	TRBJ1-2	.	TGTGCCACCAGTGATTGGACAGGGGAATTCTATGGCTACACCTTC	CATSDWTGEFYGYTF
.	TRBV29-1	TRBJ2-7	many	TGCAGCGCAACCCAAACAGGAAGCTCCTACGAGCAGTACTTC	CSATQTGSSYEQYF
.	TRBV20-1	TRBJ2-7	many	TGCAGTGCTAGATCGGGGCTCGAGCAGTACTTC	CSARSGLEQYF
.	TRBV20-1	TRBJ1-1	few	TGCAGTGCGGGGGAAGCTTTCTTT	CSAGEAFF
TRBD2	TRBV6-1	TRBJ2-7	many	TGTGCCAGCAGGCCGGGACTAGCGACCGAGCAGTACTTC	CASRPGLATEQYF
.	TRBV5-1	TRBJ2-3	many	TGCGCCAGCAGACCTCAGGCCCTCACAGATACGCAGTATTTT	CASRPQALTDTQYF
.	TRBV4-1	TRBJ1-1	many	TGCGCCAGCAGCCAAGAGGGGGTAAGTGGGACTGAAGCTTTCTTT	CASSQEGVSGTEAFF
.	TRBV19	TRBJ1-2	many	TGTGCCAGTAGTATTAGATCCGGACAAGATTATGGCTACACCTTC	CASSIRSGQDYGYTF
TRBD2	TRBV29-1	TRBJ2-3	many	TGCAGCGTTACGACAAGCGGGATTACGCAGTATTTT	CSVTTSGITQYF
.	TRBV2	TRBJ2-3	.	TGTGCCAGCAGTGACTCTCCGCCAGATACGCAGTATTTT	CASSDSPPDTQYF
TRBD2	TRBV6-1	TRBJ2-2	.	TGTGCCAGCAGGCAACCGGGACTAGCGGGGGGGAACACCGGGGAGCTGTTTTTT	CASRQPGLAGGNTGELFF
.	TRBV5-1	TRBJ2-5	few	TGCGCCAGCAGCTTGGAACCTGGGGCGGGGAGAAAAACTAAAGAGACCCAGTACTTC	CASSLEPGAGRKTKETQYF
TRBD1	TRBV4-1	TRBJ1-2	.	TGCGCCAGCAGCCGGACAGGGATCCATGGCTACACCTTC	CASSRTGIHGYTF
.	TRBV13	TRBJ2-5	.	TGTGCCAGCAGCTCTCCGCTGGGGCGGGGCGGGACGGCCCAGTACTTC	CASSSPLGRGGTAQYF
TRBD1	TRBV12-3/TRBV12-4	TRBJ2-5	.	TGTGCCAGCAGTGCTGGACAGGGCCTATTGGAGATCCAGTACTTC	CASSAGQGLLEIQYF
.	TRBV5-5	TRBJ2-6	.	TGTGCCAGCAGCTTGCTTTTTTCGACAGCCAGCTCTGGGGCCAACGTCCTGACTTTC	CASSLLFSTASSGANVLTF
TRBD1	TRBV7-2	TRBJ2-5	many	TGTGCCAGCAGCTTGGGGGACAGGGACGTCGAGACCCAGTACTTC	CASSLGDRDVETQYF
TRBD2	TRBV20-1	TRBJ2-5	few	TGCAGTGCTAGGGGGCTAGCGGGGGGGCGGGAGACCCAGTACTTC	CSARGLAGGRETQYF
TRBD2	TRBV7-2	TRBJ2-2	.	TGTGCCAGCAGCAAAACTAGCGGGGGGGTTCCCGGGGAGCTGTTTTTT	CASSKTSGGVPGELFF
.	TRBV15	TRBJ2-2	many	TGTGCCACCAGCACAGGGGTTGAGAACACCGGGGAGCTGTTTTTT	CATSTGVENTGELFF
TRBD2	TRBV10-3	TRBJ2-1	many	TGTGCCATCAGTGAAACGTCGGGAGGAGTCTACAATGAGCAGTTCTTC	CAISETSGGVYNEQFF
.	TRBV5-4	TRBJ1-2	few	TGTGCCAGCATCTCGCTGGGGGGTTCGGGGTATGGCTACACCTTC	CASISLGGSGYGYTF
TRBD1	TRBV20-1	TRBJ2-1	.	TGCAGTGCCCCCCTAGGGACAGGGATTTACAATGAGCAGTTCTTC	CSAPLGTGIYNEQFF
TRBD1	TRBV6-1	TRBJ1-1	.	TGTGCCAGCAGCGAACAGGATCCGGGACAGGGGGTGGTGAACACTGAAGCTTTCTTT	CASSEQDPGQGVVNTEAFF
TRBD2	TRBV18	TRBJ2-1	many	TGTGCCAGCTCACCAGGGGGGGAGAGTACTGAGCAGTTCTTC	CASSPGGESTEQFF
.	TRBV20-1	TRBJ2-7	.	TGCAGTGCTAGAGACCCCATGGGGTTACCTAACGAGCAGTACTTC	CSARDPMGLPNEQYF
.	TRBV9	TRBJ2-1	many	TGTGCCAGCAGCGTAGGTGAAGGAACCCGCTGGGATGAGCAGTTCTTC	CASSVGEGTRWDEQFF
.	TRBV28	TRBJ1-6	many	TGTGCCAGCAGTTTCAGAAGCTCCTATAATTCACCCCTCCACTTT	CASSFRSSYNSPLHF
.	TRBV28	TRBJ1-2	many	TGTGCCAGCAGTCCTTGGGACACGGACGCCTATGGCTACACCTTC	CASSPWDTDAYGYTF
.	TRBV12-3/TRBV12-4	TRBJ1-3	many	TGTGCCATCGGACAGCGCCTACTGGAAGACACCATATATTTT	CAIGQRLLEDTIYF
.	TRBV20-1	TRBJ2-7	many	TGCAGTGCTAGAGATGGGGAGCAGGGCTCCTACGAGCAGTACTTC	CSARDGEQGSYEQYF